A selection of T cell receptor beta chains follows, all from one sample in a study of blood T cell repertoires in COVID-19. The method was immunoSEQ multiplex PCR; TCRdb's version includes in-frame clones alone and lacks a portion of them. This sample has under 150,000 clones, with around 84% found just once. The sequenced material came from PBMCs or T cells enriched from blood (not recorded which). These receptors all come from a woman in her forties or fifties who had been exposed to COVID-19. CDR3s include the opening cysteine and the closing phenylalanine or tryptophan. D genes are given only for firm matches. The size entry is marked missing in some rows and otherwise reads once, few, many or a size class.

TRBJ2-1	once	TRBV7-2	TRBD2	TGTGCCAGCAGTACCGGACTAGCGGGGTTCAATGAGCAGTTCTTC	CASSTGLAGFNEQFF
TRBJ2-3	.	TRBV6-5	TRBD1	TGTGCCAGCAGTTTCTCCAGGACAGGGAGCCCAGATACGCAGTATTTT	CASSFSRTGSPDTQYF
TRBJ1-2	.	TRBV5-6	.	TGTGCCAGCAGCCGGCGGGTGGGTAACTATGGCTACACCTTC	CASSRRVGNYGYTF
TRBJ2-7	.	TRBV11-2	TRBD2	TGTGCCAGCAGCTCTTACGGACTAGCGGGAGGAAACGAGCAGTACTTC	CASSSYGLAGGNEQYF
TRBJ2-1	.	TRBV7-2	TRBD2	TGTGCCAGCGGGGTTCCGGGGGGGTACAATGAGCAGTTCTTC	CASGVPGGYNEQFF
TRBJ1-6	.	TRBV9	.	TGTGCCAGCAGTCCCCCTACGGGGAATTCACCCCTCCACTTT	CASSPPTGNSPLHF
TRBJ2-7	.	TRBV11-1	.	TGTGCCAGCAGCCTCCCGACAGAACGCAGCGAGCAGTACTTC	CASSLPTERSEQYF
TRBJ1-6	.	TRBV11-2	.	TGTGCCAGCAGCCTGATACAGGTTGGGTCACCCCTCCACTTT	CASSLIQVGSPLHF
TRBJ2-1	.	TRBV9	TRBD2	TGTGCCAGCAGCCGAACTAGCGGGAGCTACAATGAGCAGTTCTTC	CASSRTSGSYNEQFF
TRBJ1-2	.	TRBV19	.	TGTGCCAGTAGGCCCAACAGGGAAGTCCGGGGCTACACCTTC	CASRPNREVRGYTF
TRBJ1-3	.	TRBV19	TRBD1	TGTGCCAGTACCCCTGGGACAGCTCGCTCTGGAAACACCATATATTTT	CASTPGTARSGNTIYF
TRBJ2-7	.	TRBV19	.	TGTGCCAGTAGTATGTTGGGGGCCTGGGGCGAGCAGTACTTC	CASSMLGAWGEQYF
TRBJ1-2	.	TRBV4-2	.	TGTGCCAGCAGCCTAACCGAAGGCCGGGAAGCGGGTTTC	CASSLTEGREAGF
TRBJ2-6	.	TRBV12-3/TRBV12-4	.	TGTGCCAGCTCCATTTCTGGGGCCAACGTCCTGACTTTC	CASSISGANVLTF
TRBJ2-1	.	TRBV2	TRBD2	TGTGCCAGCCCGGGACTAGCGGATTACAATGAGCAGTTCTTC	CASPGLADYNEQFF
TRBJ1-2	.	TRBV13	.	TGTGCCAGCAGCTTAAGGAGACAGGACTTTAACTATGGCTACACCTTC	CASSLRRQDFNYGYTF
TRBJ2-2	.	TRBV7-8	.	TGTGCCAGCAGCTTAGACGGTACCACCGGGGAGCTGTTTTTT	CASSLDGTTGELFF
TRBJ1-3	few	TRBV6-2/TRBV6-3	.	TGTGCCAGCAGTTACGACGGGGAGAGGCTCTCTGGAAACACCATATATTTT	CASSYDGERLSGNTIYF
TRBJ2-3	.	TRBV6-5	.	TGTGCCAGCAGTTACCGGGATACGCAGTATTTT	CASSYRDTQYF
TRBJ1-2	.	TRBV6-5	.	TGTGCCAGCAAGGAGGGGCAGTTGTATGGCTACACCTTC	CASKEGQLYGYTF
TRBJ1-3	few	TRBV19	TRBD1	TGTGCCAGTAGTATCCGACAGGGCGCGTTTGAGGACCACACCATATATTTT	CASSIRQGAFEDHTIYF
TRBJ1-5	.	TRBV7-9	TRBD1	TGTGCCAGCAGCCCAACGACAGGGGACAATCAGCCCCAGCATTTT	CASSPTTGDNQPQHF
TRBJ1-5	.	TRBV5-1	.	TGCGCCAGCAGCTTACAGGTTGGGGTGCAGCCCCAGCATTTT	CASSLQVGVQPQHF
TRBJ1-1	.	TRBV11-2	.	TGTGCCAGCAGCCTCTCCGGGGGGGGATTGAACACTGAAGCTTTCTTT	CASSLSGGGLNTEAFF
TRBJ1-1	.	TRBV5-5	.	TGTGCCAGCAGCTTGGCTATAGGGGGAGGGACTGAAGCTTTCTTT	CASSLAIGGGTEAFF
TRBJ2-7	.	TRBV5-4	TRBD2	TGTGCCACCTCGGGGGCTAGCGGGGGACTGAGCTCCTACGAGCAGTACTTC	CATSGASGGLSSYEQYF
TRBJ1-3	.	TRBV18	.	TGTGCCAGCTCACCAGCGGCGTCTGGAAACACCATATATTTT	CASSPAASGNTIYF
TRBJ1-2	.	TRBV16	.	TGTGCCAGCAGCCAAACAGGGTCCGACTATGGCTACACCTTC	CASSQTGSDYGYTF
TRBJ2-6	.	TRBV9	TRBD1	TGTGCCAGCAGCGTGGGACAGGGGAGGTTGGCCCCTGGGGCCAACGTCCTGACTTTC	CASSVGQGRLAPGANVLTF
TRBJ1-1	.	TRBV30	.	TGTGCCTGGAGGGGCACCGATTCTGAAGCTTTCTTT	CAWRGTDSEAFF
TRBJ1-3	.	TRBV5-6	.	TGTGCCAGCAGCTTGTGGCTGGGCCCTGGAAACACCATATATTTT	CASSLWLGPGNTIYF
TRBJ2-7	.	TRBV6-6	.	TGTGCCAGCAGGGAAACCGGGTCTCCCTACGAGCAGTACTTC	CASRETGSPYEQYF
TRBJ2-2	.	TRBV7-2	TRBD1	TGTGCCAGCAGCTTCCGACAGGGGGCAGCGGTGTTTTTT	CASSFRQGAAVFF
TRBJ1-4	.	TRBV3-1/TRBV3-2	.	TGTGCCAGCAGCTCCGGAATCAGGCAGCTTGAAAAACTGTTTTTT	CASSSGIRQLEKLFF
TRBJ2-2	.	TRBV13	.	TGTGCCAGCAGCCACTTATTCAGGGGAAAGGCCGGGGAGCTGTTTTTT	CASSHLFRGKAGELFF
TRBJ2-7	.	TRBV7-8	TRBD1	TGTGCCAGCAGCTTAGTCGCGGTCGTGTTCAGGGGCCGAAGCGAGGACAGGGCCGAGCAGTACTTC	CASSLVAVVFRGRSEDRAEQYF
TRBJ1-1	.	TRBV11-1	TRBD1	TGTGCCAGCAGCTCCGGACAGGGGCGAGATAGGACTGAAGCTTTCTTT	CASSSGQGRDRTEAFF
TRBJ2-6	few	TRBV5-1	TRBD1	TGCGCCAGCAGCTCGACCCCCTCGGACAGGGGCTCTGGGGCCAACGTCCTGACTTTC	CASSSTPSDRGSGANVLTF
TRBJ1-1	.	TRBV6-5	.	TGTGCCAGCAGCCGACTAGGCAGCAACACTGAAGCTTTCTTT	CASSRLGSNTEAFF
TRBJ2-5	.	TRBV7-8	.	TGTGCCAGCAGACCCACCCGACTGAACCGACAAGAGACCCAGTACTTC	CASRPTRLNRQETQYF
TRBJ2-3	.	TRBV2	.	TGTGCCAGCAGTGTTGTAGGGGCCGCCCCTACGCAGTATTTT	CASSVVGAAPTQYF
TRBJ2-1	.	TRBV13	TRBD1	TGTGCCAGCACCCCGGGACAGGGGTACGCGAGTCAGTTCTTC	CASTPGQGYASQFF
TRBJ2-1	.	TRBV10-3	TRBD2	TGTGCCATCAGTGAGTACCTAGCGGGGGGGCCGAATGAGCAGTTCTTC	CAISEYLAGGPNEQFF
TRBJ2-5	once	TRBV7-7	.	TGTGCTAGCAGCTCGCAGGGGACGACGGGAGAGACCCAGTACTTC	CASSSQGTTGETQYF
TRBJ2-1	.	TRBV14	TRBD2	TGTGCCAGCAGCCAAGATAGGACACTAGCGGTAAACAATGAGCAGTTCTTC	CASSQDRTLAVNNEQFF
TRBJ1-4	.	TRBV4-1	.	TGCGCCAGCAGTCAGATTGCCCCGGGGATGGAAAAACTGTTTTTT	CASSQIAPGMEKLFF
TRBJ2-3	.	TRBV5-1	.	TGCGCCAGCAGCTTGGGCGGGGTCACAGATACGCAGTATTTT	CASSLGGVTDTQYF
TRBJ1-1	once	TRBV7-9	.	TGTGCCAGCAGCTTACTGAAGGGGTCAGGGAAAGCTTTCTTT	CASSLLKGSGKAFF
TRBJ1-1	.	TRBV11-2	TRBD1	TGTGCCAGCAGCTCCCTGATGACAGGGTCGGCCACTGAAGCTTTCTTT	CASSSLMTGSATEAFF
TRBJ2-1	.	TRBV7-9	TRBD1	TGTGCCAGCAGCTTAACCCGACCGGGGACAGGGGGGAATGAGCAGTTCTTC	CASSLTRPGTGGNEQFF
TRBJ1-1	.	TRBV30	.	TGTGCCTGGAGTAGGAGGACTGAAGCTTTCTTT	CAWSRRTEAFF
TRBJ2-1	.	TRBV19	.	TGTGCCAGTAGTATGACTAGAGGTCGAAACGAGCAGTTCTTC	CASSMTRGRNEQFF
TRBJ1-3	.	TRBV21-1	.	TGTGCCAGCAGCACCCCTGAGGGAGGGCCTGGAAACACCATATATTTT	CASSTPEGGPGNTIYF